These 28 T cell receptor beta chains share one sample of origin, sequenced in a study of blood T cell repertoires in COVID-19. Profiling relied on immunoSEQ multiplex PCR, and the TCRdb table lists in-frame clones only, not all of them. Of hundreds of thousands of clones in the sample, 70% to 90% were seen once. The sample consisted of peripheral blood. The receptor source for this set is a woman aged 40 to 55 who had recovered from COVID-19.

This clone was counted once. The rearrangement links TRBV5-1 to TRBJ2-1; TRBD2 matches 10 bases. J lost 0 bases, V lost 4 bases, and 4 bases had no gene match. The CDR3 sequence is 16 residues long. Germline V gene sequence: CDR1 SGHRS, CDR2 YFSETQ. The CDR3 DNA follows: TGCGCCAGCAGCCCACTAGCGGGGTACTCCTACAATGAGCAGTTCTTC. Translated: CASSPLAGYSYNEQFF.

The chain carries TRBV5-1 and TRBJ2-5, with a possible D match to TRBD2 (7 bases). Germline V CDR1 and CDR2: SGHRS, YFSETQ. V was cut by 4 bases and J by 5 bases, with 18 bases left in between. The CDR3 is 15 amino acids. In DNA, the CDR3 is TGCGCCAGCAGCCCCCGGGGGGCGGGGAGGGAGACCCAGTACTTC. Amino acids: CASSPRGAGRETQYF.

J is TRBJ2-1 and V is TRBV20-1, with 8 bases that match TRBD1. The CDR3 runs to 16 residues. Looked up from germline, CDR1 is DFQATT and CDR2 is SNEGSKA (reference sequence). V was clipped by 3 bases and J by 5 bases; unmatched bases: 12. DNA of the CDR3: TGCAGTGCTAGTGGGAGTCGGGACAGGCTAAACAATGAGCAGTTCTTC. It encodes CSASGSRDRLNNEQFF.

The chain couples TRBV30 to TRBJ2-5; 15 bases agree with TRBD2. The CDR3 spans 18 residues. The germline V gene encodes CDR1 GTSNPN and CDR2 SVGIG (reference sequence). Trimming at V came to 0 bases and at J to 4 bases, leaving 9 bases not matched to a gene. The CDR3 spells CAWSVRLGLAGGGETQYF. CDR3 nucleotide sequence: TGTGCCTGGAGTGTAAGGCTGGGACTAGCGGGGGGAGGAGAGACCCAGTACTTC.

This sequence joins TRBV5-4 and TRBJ2-7, with 12 bases identical to TRBD2. CDR1 is SGHNT and CDR2 is YYREEE in the germline V gene (reference sequence). This CDR3 comprises 16 residues. The V segment lost 2 bases and the J segment 0 bases; nucleotides outside the gene matches: 3. This CDR3 reads CASSFGLAGSSYEQYF. CDR3 bases: TGTGCCAGCAGCTTCGGACTAGCGGGGAGCTCCTACGAGCAGTACTTC.

The chain joins TRBV6-5 to TRBJ2-1; 7 nucleotides match TRBD2. This CDR3 is 16 amino acids long. CDR1 and CDR2 from the germline V gene are MNHEY and SVGAGI. After removal of 2 bases from V and 1 base from J, the junction contained 5 bases not matched to a gene. The CDR3 sequence: CASSYRRGGSYNEQFF. CDR3 nucleotide sequence: TGTGCCAGCAGTTACCGTCGCGGGGGATCCTACAATGAGCAGTTCTTC.

This clone was picked up a small number of times. This rearrangement joins TRBV6-5 to TRBJ2-7, with D hard to call. The CDR3 has 11 amino acids. V was cut by 7 bases and J by 0 bases, with 4 bases left in between. Germline-derived CDR1 and CDR2 are MNHEY and SVGAGI. CDR3 nucleotides: TGTGCCAGCACCAACTCCTACGAGCAGTACTTC. Its protein is CASTNSYEQYF.

The J gene is TRBJ2-2, the V gene TRBV9, with 9 nucleotides matching TRBD1. Germline V lookup: CDR1 SGDLS, CDR2 YYNGEE. This CDR3 has 16 amino acids. J lost 6 bases, V lost 2 bases, and 8 bases had no gene match. The CDR3 sequence is CASSVSGQGRSGELFF. The CDR3 DNA reads as TGTGCCAGCAGCGTCTCCGGACAGGGGAGATCCGGGGAGCTGTTTTTT.

This chain connects TRBV3-1 (or the pseudogene TRBV3-2) to TRBJ2-7; D is ambiguous. The V end lost 1 base, the J end lost 4 bases, and 8 bases lay between the germline ends. This CDR3 contains 13 residues. CDR1 LGHDT and CDR2 YNNKEL come from the germline V gene (reference sequence). CDR3 DNA: TGTGCCAGCAGCCAAGTCTCCGGGTACGAGCAGTACTTC. Encoded protein: CASSQVSGYEQYF.

The chain is built from TRBV4-1 and TRBJ2-1; D ambiguous. CDR3 length: 14 residues. The V end lost 2 bases, the J end lost 4 bases, and 9 bases lay between the germline ends. Germline V gene data show CDR1 as MGHRA and CDR2 as YSYEKL. The CDR3 loop reads CASSQSRRYNEQFF. CDR3 bases: TGCGCCAGCAGCCAATCTAGACGGTACAATGAGCAGTTCTTC.

J is TRBJ1-2 and V is TRBV29-1; TRBD1 matches at 10 bases. The CDR3 loop spans 12 amino acids. The ends lost 6 bases at V and 7 bases at J; junction bases unmatched: 5. Germline CDR1 and CDR2: SQVTM and ANQGSEA. Here the CDR3 DNA reads TGCAGCGTCGATCGACAGGGGGCTGGCTACACCTTC. Encoded protein: CSVDRQGAGYTF.

V is TRBV7-3 and J is TRBJ2-3; no clear D. The CDR3 totals 13 residues. Germline CDR1 SGHTA, CDR2 FQGTGA. Trimming cost V 2 bases and J 7 bases, with 10 bases left between them. CDR3 DNA: TGTGCCAGCAGCTTAGAGCGATCCCATACGCAGTATTTT. It codes for CASSLERSHTQYF.

V is TRBV7-9 and J is TRBJ2-1; 12 bases are a match to TRBD2. The CDR3 covers 19 residues. Germline trimming cut 3 bases from V and 0 bases from J; bases unmatched to any gene: 9. Germline V gives CDR1 SEHNR, CDR2 FQNEAQ (reference sequence). CDR3 amino acids: CASSFTGTSGLSSYNEQFF. Written as DNA, the CDR3 is TGTGCCAGCAGCTTCACCGGGACTAGCGGGTTGAGCTCCTACAATGAGCAGTTCTTC. The full variable domain, its missing parts supplied by reference TRBV7-9 and TRBJ2-1, is DTGVSQNPRHKITKRGQNVTFRCDPISEHNRLYWYRQTLGQGPEFLTYFQNEAQLEKSRLLSDRFSAERPKGSFSTLEIQRTEQGDSAMYLCASSFTGTSGLSSYNEQFFGPGTRLTVL.

This clone was detected a few times. This chain links TRBV10-3 with TRBJ1-2, with D hard to call. This CDR3 has 13 residues. Between the trimmed V and J ends, which lost 2 bases and 1 base, there was a span of 5 bases. The germline gives CDR1 ENHRY, CDR2 SYGVKD. The CDR3 region is CAISEQDNYGYTF. The CDR3 nucleotides read TGTGCCATCAGTGAGCAGGATAACTATGGCTACACCTTC.

This rearrangement joins TRBV5-4 to TRBJ2-7, with 9 bases lining up with TRBD1. The CDR3 covers 15 residues. Trimming cost V 3 bases and J 1 base; bases outside gene matches: 5. Germline V CDR1 and CDR2: SGHNT, YYREEE (reference sequence). The CDR3 nucleotides read TGTGCCAGCAGCTATTCCGGGACAGGGTCCTACGAGCAGTACTTC. Translated, it gives CASSYSGTGSYEQYF.

The chain carries TRBV30 and TRBJ1-1; the D is unclear. V shed 1 base and J shed 1 base, with 10 bases lying between them. There are 14 residues in the CDR3. Per the germline V gene, CDR1 is GTSNPN and CDR2 is SVGIG (reference sequence). The CDR3 DNA is TGTGCCTGGAGTGATGGGCTCGGGAACACTGAAGCTTTCTTT. Encoded protein: CAWSDGLGNTEAFF.

V is TRBV5-1 and J is TRBJ1-6; D is perhaps TRBD1 (6 bases). V dropped 4 bases and J dropped 5 bases, with 16 bases sitting between them. CDR3 length: 16 amino acids. Germline V gene sequence: CDR1 SGHRS, CDR2 YFSETQ. Here the CDR3 DNA reads TGCGCCAGCAGCCCGACGGAGGGGGGGGATAATTCACCCCTCCACTTT. It specifies CASSPTEGGDNSPLHF.

The chain uses TRBV6-5 and TRBJ1-2, with D possibly matching TRBD1 (5 bases). Per germline, CDR1 MNHEY and CDR2 SVGAGI. The length of the CDR3 is 12 residues. V gave up 8 bases and J gave up 2 bases, with 9 bases separating them. The DNA for the CDR3 is TGTGCCAGCCAGGGAGGAAACTATGGCTACACCTTC. Translated: CASQGGNYGYTF.

The V and J genes are TRBV28 and TRBJ1-5; 7 positions agree with TRBD1. This CDR3 spans 16 amino acids. The germline gives CDR1 MDHEN, CDR2 SYDVKM. The J segment lost 7 bases and the V segment lost 2 bases, leaving 11 bases of the junction unmatched. The CDR3 nucleotides read TGTGCCAGCAGTTTAAGGGCCACAGGGGTCGGCCAGCCCCAGCATTTT. Protein product: CASSLRATGVGQPQHF.

The V call is TRBV5-5, the J call TRBJ1-2; unclear D gene. CDR3 length: 12 amino acids. Trimming took off 4 bases at V and 2 bases at J, with 6 bases between the two ends. CDR1 is SGHKS and CDR2 is YYEKEE in the germline V gene (reference sequence). The CDR3 coding sequence is TGTGCCAGCAGCCCAGTCAACTATGGCTACACCTTC. Translating it yields CASSPVNYGYTF.

This clone came up once. The chain uses TRBV28 and TRBJ2-1; 8 nucleotides match TRBD1. J lost 9 bases, V lost 4 bases, and 17 bases had no gene match. CDR3 size: 17 residues. Looked up from germline, CDR1 is MDHEN and CDR2 is SYDVKM. The CDR3 DNA reads TGTGCCAGCAGTTCCTGGACAGGGAGCAAGAGTTCAAGTGAGCAGTTCTTC. Residues: CASSSWTGSKSSSEQFF.

The chain carries TRBV28 and TRBJ2-7, with 9 nucleotides matching TRBD1. Germline lookup yields CDR1 MDHEN and CDR2 SYDVKM. The trim removed 6 bases at V and 2 bases at J, leaving 8 bases unmatched. The CDR3 has 15 residues. In nucleotides, the CDR3 is TGTGCCAGCAGACAACAGGGGGCTCCCCCCTACGAGCAGTACTTC. Translation: CASRQQGAPPYEQYF.

The rearrangement uses TRBV10-3 and TRBJ2-1; a possible D gene is TRBD1 (6 bases). CDR1 ENHRY and CDR2 SYGVKD come from the germline V gene. Trimming took off 4 bases at V and 5 bases at J, with 15 bases between the two ends. This CDR3 comprises 15 residues. The CDR3 nucleotides read TGTGCCATCAGTGCACCCGGGACACTAGACAATGAGCAGTTCTTC. It yields the protein CAISAPGTLDNEQFF.

The rearrangement links TRBV9 to TRBJ2-1; D is perhaps TRBD1 (5 bases). The V and J ends lost 3 bases and 4 bases respectively, with 14 bases between them. In germline, CDR1 is SGDLS, CDR2 YYNGEE. CDR3 length equals 15 residues. The CDR3 bases are TGTGCCAGCAGCGAGCAGGGTGTTGGGTACAATGAGCAGTTCTTC. Translation gives CASSEQGVGYNEQFF.

The chain uses TRBV4-1 and TRBJ2-6; tentative D call: TRBD2 (6 bases). CDR1 is MGHRA, CDR2 YSYEKL, per germline. The CDR3 runs 15 residues. The ends were cut back, 4 bases at V and 4 bases at J, with 11 bases in the middle. CDR3 nucleotides: TGCGCCAGCAGCCTTGCGGAGGGGGGGGCCAACGTCCTGACTTTC. It translates to CASSLAEGGANVLTF.

The CDR3 DNA sequence: TGTGCCAGCTCCGCGGACAGTTATGGCTACACCTTC. This gives the protein CASSADSYGYTF. The chain employs TRBV18 and TRBJ1-2; the D gene is possibly TRBD1 (6 bases). CDR3 length: 12 residues. Trimming took off 6 bases at V and 5 bases at J, with 10 bases between the two ends. The germline gives CDR1 KGHSH, CDR2 LQKENI.

This chain connects TRBV4-3 to TRBJ1-1; 8 positions agree with TRBD1. The CDR3 runs 17 residues. Germline values: CDR1 LGHNA, CDR2 YSLEER. With 1 base clipped from V and 4 bases from J, the junction kept 11 bases outside the gene matches. The CDR3 loop reads CASSQGLSGGAGTEAFF. The CDR3 nucleotides read TGCGCCAGCAGCCAAGGCTTGTCAGGGGGCGCGGGCACTGAAGCTTTCTTT.

V usage is TRBV4-1 and J usage is TRBJ2-1, with 9 bases matching TRBD2. Germline values: CDR1 MGHRA, CDR2 YSYEKL. The junction had 10 bases not matched to a gene; V was cut back by 3 bases and J by 4 bases. The CDR3 totals 17 residues. CDR3 protein: CASSHEPTSGPYNEQFF. DNA of the CDR3: TGCGCCAGCAGCCACGAACCGACTAGCGGACCTTACAATGAGCAGTTCTTC.